Listed below are T cell receptor beta chains from one sample, sequenced in a study of CD8 T cells in Susac syndrome. TCRdb reanalysed the immunoSEQ multiplex PCR reads using MiXCR and keeps one entry per CDR3 protein. In the table there are 90,000 to 150,000 distinct CDR3 sequences, 80% to 95% of which are singletons. Material for sequencing was CD4+ T cells from PBMCs. These receptors were collected from a human donor in good health. CDR3s include the opening cysteine and the closing phenylalanine or tryptophan. Fields, in order: clone size, D gene, J gene, V gene, CDR3 protein, CDR3 DNA. D genes are given only for firm matches. Clone size is not always given. Where it is, it says once, few, many or a class for expanded clones.

- | - | TRBJ2-3 | TRBV28 | CASSLASPDTQYF | TGTGCCAGCAGTTTAGCGAGCCCAGATACGCAGTATTTT
- | - | TRBJ2-2 | TRBV4-3 | CASSQDRQNTGELFF | TGCGCCAGCAGCCAAGATAGGCAGAACACCGGGGAGCTGTTTTTT
- | TRBD1 | TRBJ2-3 | TRBV19 | CASEGTGGGWTDTQYF | TGTGCCAGTGAAGGGACAGGGGGCGGTTGGACAGATACGCAGTATTTT
- | - | TRBJ1-5 | TRBV2 | CASTLLLGGGQPQHF | TGTGCCAGCACGCTTTTGTTAGGGGGTGGACAGCCCCAGCATTTT
- | TRBD1 | TRBJ1-2 | TRBV29-1 | CSVAGTGDGYTF | TGCAGCGTTGCCGGGACAGGGGATGGCTACACCTTC
- | TRBD2 | TRBJ2-7 | TRBV6-2/TRBV6-3 | CASSPATSGAPSYNEQYF | TGTGCCAGCAGTCCCGCGACTAGCGGGGCCCCCTCCTACAATGAGCAGTACTTC
- | - | TRBJ2-1 | TRBV5-1 | CASSLAWHSGSYNEQFF | TGCGCCAGCAGCTTGGCCTGGCACAGCGGTTCCTACAATGAGCAGTTCTTC
- | - | TRBJ2-7 | TRBV5-4 | CASWLNGQSYEQYF | TGTGCCAGCTGGTTAAACGGACAGTCCTACGAGCAGTACTTC
- | TRBD1 | TRBJ2-7 | TRBV7-9 | CASSPGVRRTGGKTYEQYF | TGTGCCAGCAGCCCAGGTGTCCGGCGGACAGGGGGAAAAACCTACGAGCAGTACTTC
- | - | TRBJ1-5 | TRBV4-3 | CASSQDSSQYQPQHF | TGCGCCAGCAGCCAAGATTCGTCACAGTATCAGCCCCAGCATTTT
- | TRBD2 | TRBJ2-2 | TRBV6-2/TRBV6-3 | CASSRAGGPDTGELFF | TGTGCCAGCAGTAGAGCGGGAGGGCCGGACACCGGGGAGCTGTTTTTT
- | TRBD1 | TRBJ1-6 | TRBV5-6 | CASSSGQGASPLHF | TGTGCCAGCAGCTCGGGACAGGGGGCCTCACCCCTCCACTTT
- | - | TRBJ1-2 | TRBV7-2 | CASSLVHPLDDGYTF | TGTGCCAGCAGCTTGGTCCACCCCCTGGATGATGGCTACACCTTC
- | - | TRBJ2-5 | TRBV6-2/TRBV6-3 | CASSYDPSYQETQYF | TGTGCCAGCAGTTACGATCCGAGTTACCAAGAGACCCAGTACTTC
- | - | TRBJ2-2 | TRBV11-2 | CASSLGIVAGELFF | TGTGCCAGCAGCTTGGGAATCGTCGCCGGGGAGCTGTTTTTT
- | - | TRBJ2-7 | TRBV4-3 | CASSQAGRENYEQYF | TGCGCCAGCAGCCAAGCTGGCAGGGAAAACTACGAGCAGTACTTC
- | TRBD1 | TRBJ2-1 | TRBV13 | CASSLKGGHNEQFF | TGTGCCAGCAGCTTAAAAGGGGGCCACAATGAGCAGTTCTTC
- | - | TRBJ1-5 | TRBV19 | CASTLRDQPQHF | TGTGCCAGTACCCTCCGCGATCAGCCCCAGCATTTT
- | TRBD1 | TRBJ1-1 | TRBV18 | CASSPTRGDTEAFF | TGTGCCAGCTCACCAACCAGGGGGGACACTGAAGCTTTCTTT
- | TRBD2 | TRBJ2-1 | TRBV27 | CASSLYDSRLAGNEQFF | TGTGCCAGCAGTTTATATGATAGCCGGCTAGCGGGCAATGAGCAGTTCTTC
- | TRBD1 | TRBJ2-7 | TRBV29-1 | CSVELTGQGAYEQYF | TGCAGCGTTGAACTAACAGGACAGGGGGCATACGAGCAGTACTTC
- | - | TRBJ1-5 | TRBV20-1 | CSAPNAGGWGSNQPQHF | TGCAGTGCTCCTAATGCGGGGGGCTGGGGAAGCAATCAGCCCCAGCATTTT
once | - | TRBJ2-3 | TRBV7-3 | CASSLTSAFTDTQYF | TGTGCCAGCAGCTTAACTAGCGCATTCACAGATACGCAGTATTTT
- | TRBD1 | TRBJ2-4 | TRBV5-6 | CASSYLGTAKNIQYF | TGTGCCAGCAGCTACCTCGGGACAGCTAAAAACATTCAGTACTTC
- | TRBD2 | TRBJ2-2 | TRBV5-6 | CASSLLPAGSTGELFF | TGTGCCAGCAGCTTGCTCCCAGCGGGGTCCACCGGGGAGCTGTTTTTT
- | - | TRBJ1-5 | TRBV20-1 | CSAQSSQNQPQHF | TGCAGTGCTCAAAGCTCCCAAAATCAGCCCCAGCATTTT
- | TRBD2 | TRBJ2-1 | TRBV7-3 | CASSLRGLAGDYNEQFF | TGTGCCAGCAGCCTCCGAGGACTAGCGGGGGACTACAATGAGCAGTTCTTC